The source of this TCR beta chain is a study of T cells in Graves' hyperthyroidism and ophthalmopathy. The CDR3 loop spans 15 amino acids. In germline, CDR1 is PRHDT, CDR2 FYEKMQ (reference sequence). Trimming removed 4 bases at V and 3 bases at J, with 15 bases between. This clonotype was seen repeatedly, ten times or more. What it binds is not known. What was amplified from RNA transcripts were TCR beta CDR3 regions. A set of HTBI primers served as the primers for a first-round RT-PCR of the TCR CDR3. TCRdb reanalysed the multiplex PCR reads using MiXCR and keeps one entry per CDR3 protein. The table has about 320,000 distinct CDR3 sequences, 16% seen once; the top ten hold around a third. Diagnosis of hyperthyroidism was new in patients aged 18 to 65, and its duration was under 2 months. Study results and limitations: Among clonotypes expanded in thyroid above 0.001, most were also found in blood.

Sequencing was performed on blood. V is TRBV13 and J is TRBJ1-1, with TRBD1 as a possible D gene (6 bases). The clonotype was recovered from a man aged 30-40 years with Graves' hyperthyroidism. Here the CDR3 reads CASSSPGTKDTEAFF. The DNA of the CDR3 is TGTGCCAGCAGCTCCCCCGGGACAAAGGACACTGAAGCTTTCTTT.